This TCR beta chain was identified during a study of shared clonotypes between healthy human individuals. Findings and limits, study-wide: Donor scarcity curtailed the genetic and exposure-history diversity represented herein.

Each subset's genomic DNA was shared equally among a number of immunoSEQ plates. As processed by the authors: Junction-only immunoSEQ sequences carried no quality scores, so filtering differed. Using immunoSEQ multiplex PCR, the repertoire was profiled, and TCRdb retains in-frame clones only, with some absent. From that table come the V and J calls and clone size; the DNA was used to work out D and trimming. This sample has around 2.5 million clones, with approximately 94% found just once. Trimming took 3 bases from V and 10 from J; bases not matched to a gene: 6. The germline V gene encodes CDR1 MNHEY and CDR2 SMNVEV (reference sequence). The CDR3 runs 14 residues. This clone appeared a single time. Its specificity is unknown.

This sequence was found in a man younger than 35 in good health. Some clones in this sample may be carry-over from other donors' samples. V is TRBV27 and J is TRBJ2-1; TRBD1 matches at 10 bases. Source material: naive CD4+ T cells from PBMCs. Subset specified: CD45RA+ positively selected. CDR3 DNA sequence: TGTGCCAGCAGTTTCCGGGACAGGGGAGGAGAGCAGTTCTTC. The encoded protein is CASSFRDRGGEQFF.